Listed below are T cell receptor beta chains from one sample, sequenced in a study of T-cell reconstitution after alpha-beta-depleted transplantation in children. TCRdb reanalysed the PCR reads using MiXCR and keeps one entry per CDR3 protein. Seen here are approximately 1,000,000 distinct CDR3 sequences, about 29% observed once, and the top ten hold 28%. The specimen comprised PBMCs, mostly from graft donor cells, sampled 360 days after TCRalphabeta/CD19-depleted stem cell transplant. The receptors shown here come from a boy in the first two years of life who had a stem cell transplant for SCID, so the T cells may come from the graft donor. CDR3s include the opening cysteine and the closing phenylalanine or tryptophan.

>15|TRBJ2-5|TRBV12-3/TRBV12-4
CASSGTGGSQETQYF
>16|TRBJ1-6|TRBV10-2
CASSVGGGGYNSPLHF
>15|TRBJ2-1|TRBV3-1
CASSQAITGWLEQFF
>16|TRBJ2-7|TRBV20-1
CSARASPGTKLYEQYF
>18|TRBJ2-5|TRBV10-2
CASSPGALAWAGGETQYF
>13|TRBJ2-7|TRBV20-1
CSASRDSLSEQYF
>14|TRBJ2-7|TRBV20-1
CSARDRVPPYEQYF
>15|TRBJ2-3|TRBV12-3/TRBV12-4
CASSPGERRADTQYF
>16|TRBJ2-5|TRBV9
CASSVGWGPTGETQYF
>15|TRBJ2-7|TRBV4-3
CASSQAPLSSYEQYF
>15|TRBJ2-7|TRBV7-9
CASSYRDRGRNEQYF
>15|TRBJ2-1|TRBV20-1
CSATTSGGNFNEQFF
>16|TRBJ2-1|TRBV5-6
CASSFDMRLAFDEQFF
>15|TRBJ2-5|TRBV28
CASSLHRTYQETQYF
>15|TRBJ1-1|TRBV7-2
CASSPRTGRDTEAFF
>15|TRBJ2-7|TRBV7-9
CASSPGWGQDYEQYF
>19|TRBJ2-1|TRBV7-5
CISVSEAQVRNKPYNEQFF
>13|TRBJ2-1|TRBV12-3/TRBV12-4
CASSSQTANEQFF